This is a list of T cell receptor beta chains from one sample in a study of HIV-infected children after antiretroviral therapy interruption. TCRdb recomputed calls from the 3' RACE reads with MiXCR, one row per CDR3 protein. The sample includes approximately 89,000 distinct CDR3 sequences, less than 7% seen only once; the top ten take 0.9% to 1.4%. The sequencing here drew on CD45RA+ CD4+ T cells from PBMCs, pooled from several time points, taken from a donor given antiretroviral therapy, either interrupted or continuous. These receptors all come from a pool of human donors with HIV. Both conserved end residues are part of each CDR3. The D gene is left open where the match is weak. Expanded clones are given a class, and other clones once, few, many or no size at all.

D gene	J gene	clone size	V gene	CDR3 protein	CDR3 DNA
-	TRBJ1-2	-	TRBV13	CASKQGLYDGYAF	TGTGCCAGCAAACAGGGCCTCTACGATGGCTACGCCTTC
-	TRBJ1-1	-	TRBV19	CATVNKNTEAFF	TGTGCCACCGTAAATAAGAACACTGAAGCTTTCTTT
-	TRBJ2-7	many	TRBV19	CASNQGGGSYEQYF	TGTGCCAGTAATCAGGGAGGGGGATCCTACGAGCAGTACTTC
-	TRBJ2-1	many	TRBV20-1	CSARARGLRNNEQFF	TGCAGTGCTAGAGCTCGGGGGCTGAGAAACAATGAGCAGTTCTTC
-	TRBJ1-5	few	TRBV12-3/TRBV12-4	CASSLARINQPQHF	TGTGCCAGCAGTTTAGCCAGGATTAATCAGCCCCAGCATTTT
-	TRBJ2-1	few	TRBV9	CASSPPPKGNEQFF	TGTGCCAGCAGTCCTCCACCCAAGGGCAATGAGCAGTTCTTC
-	TRBJ1-1	many	TRBV6-1	CASSEYDRQLGTEAFF	TGTGCCAGCAGTGAATACGACAGGCAACTGGGAACTGAAGCTTTCTTT
TRBD1	TRBJ2-7	-	TRBV20-1	CSASHRGQGPYEQYF	TGCAGTGCTAGCCACCGGGGACAGGGTCCCTACGAGCAGTACTTC
-	TRBJ2-3	many	TRBV5-4	CASRAGGDTQYF	TGTGCCAGCAGGGCCGGTGGAGATACGCAGTATTTT
-	TRBJ2-3	many	TRBV10-1	CASSEGNTDTQYF	TGCGCCAGCAGTGAGGGGAACACAGATACGCAGTATTTT
-	TRBJ2-7	many	TRBV14	CASSTRSNRDEQYF	TGTGCCAGCAGCACCCGCTCCAACAGGGATGAGCAGTACTTC
-	TRBJ2-7	many	TRBV7-2	CASSRASGLYEQYF	TGTGCCAGCAGCCGGGCATCCGGGCTCTACGAGCAGTACTTC
TRBD2	TRBJ2-4	few	TRBV19	CASSESSGGDHRLAKNIQYF	TGTGCCAGTAGTGAATCCTCTGGGGGGGACCACCGACTAGCCAAAAACATTCAGTACTTC
-	TRBJ2-1	few	TRBV5-5	CASSLNPARSFF	TGTGCCAGCAGCTTGAACCCCGCACGTTCGTTCTTC
-	TRBJ1-2	few	TRBV6-1	CASSARSNYGYTF	TGTGCCAGCAGTGCCAGGAGTAACTATGGCTACACCTTC
-	TRBJ1-2	-	TRBV19	CASSIPGPAGYGYTF	TGTGCCAGTAGTATCCCCGGGCCGGCGGGCTATGGCTACACCTTC
TRBD2	TRBJ2-5	many	TRBV11-2	CASSLRGGETQYF	TGTGCCAGCAGCTTACGGGGGGGTGAGACCCAGTACTTC
-	TRBJ1-2	-	TRBV20-1	CSPTGGENGYTF	TGCAGTCCCACCGGGGGGGAGAATGGCTACACCTTC
-	TRBJ1-2	many	TRBV12-3/TRBV12-4	CASGRQPSGYGYTF	TGTGCCAGCGGAAGACAGCCTTCTGGCTATGGCTACACCTTC
-	TRBJ2-7	medium-sized	TRBV20-1	CSARDSQRSDEQYF	TGCAGTGCTAGAGATTCTCAAAGATCGGACGAGCAGTACTTC
-	TRBJ1-6	many	TRBV20-1	CSARVESNSPLHF	TGCAGTGCTAGAGTCGAATCTAATTCACCCCTCCACTTT
-	TRBJ2-7	many	TRBV19	CASSSMGERYEQYF	TGTGCCAGTAGTAGTATGGGGGAGCGCTACGAGCAGTACTTC
-	TRBJ1-2	-	TRBV12-3/TRBV12-4	CASSWGRARDMLYGYTF	TGTGCCAGCAGTTGGGGGAGGGCCAGGGACATGCTCTATGGCTACACCTTC
-	TRBJ1-2	many	TRBV19	CASTQPQTANYGYTF	TGTGCCAGTACCCAACCCCAGACAGCTAACTATGGCTACACCTTC